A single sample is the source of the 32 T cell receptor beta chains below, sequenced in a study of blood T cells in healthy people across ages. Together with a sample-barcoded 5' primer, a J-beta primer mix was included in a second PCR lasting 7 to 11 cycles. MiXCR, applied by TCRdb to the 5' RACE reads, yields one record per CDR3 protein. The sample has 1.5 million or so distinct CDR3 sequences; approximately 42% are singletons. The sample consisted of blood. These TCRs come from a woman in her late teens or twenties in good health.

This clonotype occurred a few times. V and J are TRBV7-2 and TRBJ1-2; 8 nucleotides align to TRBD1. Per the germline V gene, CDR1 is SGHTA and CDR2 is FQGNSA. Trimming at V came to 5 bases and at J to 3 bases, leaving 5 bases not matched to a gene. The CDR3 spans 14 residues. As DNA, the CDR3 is TGTGCCAGCAGCCCCGGGACAGGCCACTATGGCTACACCTTC. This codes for CASSPGTGHYGYTF.

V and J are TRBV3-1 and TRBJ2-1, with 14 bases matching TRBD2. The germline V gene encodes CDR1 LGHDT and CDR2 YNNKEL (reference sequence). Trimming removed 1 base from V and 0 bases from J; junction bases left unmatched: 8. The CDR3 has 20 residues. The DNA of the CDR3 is TGTGCCAGCAGCCAAGTTGCCGGGACTAGCGGGGGCTCCTCCTACAATGAGCAGTTCTTC. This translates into CASSQVAGTSGGSSYNEQFF.

The CDR3 sequence is CASSLAGDRGYTF. The CDR3 nucleotides read TGCGCCAGCAGCTTGGCAGGGGATCGCGGCTACACCTTC. V is TRBV5-1 and J is TRBJ1-2; possibly TRBD1 for D (6 bases). Per the germline V gene, CDR1 is SGHRS and CDR2 is YFSETQ. Trimming removed 0 bases at V and 8 bases at J, with 11 bases between. The CDR3 covers 13 residues.

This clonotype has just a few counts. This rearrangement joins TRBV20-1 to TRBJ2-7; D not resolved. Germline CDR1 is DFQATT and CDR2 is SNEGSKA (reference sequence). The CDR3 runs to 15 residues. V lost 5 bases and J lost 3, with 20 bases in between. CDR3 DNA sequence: TGCAGTGCTGTTCCTACAGTGTTAGTTCTCTACGAGCAGTACTTC. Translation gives CSAVPTVLVLYEQYF.

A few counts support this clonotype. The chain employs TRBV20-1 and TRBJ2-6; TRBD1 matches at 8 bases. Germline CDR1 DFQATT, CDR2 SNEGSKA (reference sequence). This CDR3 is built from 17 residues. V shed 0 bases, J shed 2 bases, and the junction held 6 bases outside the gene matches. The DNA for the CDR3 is TGCAGTGCTAGAGAGAGGACAGGGTATCCTGGGGCCAACGTCCTGACTTTC. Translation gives CSARERTGYPGANVLTF.

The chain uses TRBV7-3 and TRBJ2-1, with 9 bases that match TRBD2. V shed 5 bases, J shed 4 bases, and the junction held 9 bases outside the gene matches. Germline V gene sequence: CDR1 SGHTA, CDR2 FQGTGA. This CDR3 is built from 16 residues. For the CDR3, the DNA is TGTGCCAGCAGCCCCCGCGGGGGGGCCCTATACAATGAGCAGTTCTTC. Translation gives CASSPRGGALYNEQFF.

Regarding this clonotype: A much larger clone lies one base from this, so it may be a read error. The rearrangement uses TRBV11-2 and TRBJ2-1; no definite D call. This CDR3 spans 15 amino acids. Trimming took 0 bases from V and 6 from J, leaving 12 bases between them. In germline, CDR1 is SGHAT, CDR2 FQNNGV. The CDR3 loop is CASSLEPETGNEQFF. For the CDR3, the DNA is TGTGCCAGCAGCTTAGAGCCCGAGACGGGCAATGAGCAGTTCTTC.

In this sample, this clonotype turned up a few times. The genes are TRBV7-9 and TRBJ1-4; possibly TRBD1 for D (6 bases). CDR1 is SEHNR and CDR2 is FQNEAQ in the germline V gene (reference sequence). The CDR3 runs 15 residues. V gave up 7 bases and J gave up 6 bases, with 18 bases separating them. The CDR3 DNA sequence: TGTGCCAGCACCCGGGGGGGCAGGGCGGATGAAAAACTGTTTTTT. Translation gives CASTRGGRADEKLFF.

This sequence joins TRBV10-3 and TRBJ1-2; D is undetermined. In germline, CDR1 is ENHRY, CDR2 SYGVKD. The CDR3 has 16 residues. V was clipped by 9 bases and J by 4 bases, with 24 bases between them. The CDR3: CAIGPFWRGYFYGYTF. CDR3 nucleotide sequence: TGTGCCATTGGCCCCTTTTGGCGGGGATATTTCTATGGCTACACCTTC.

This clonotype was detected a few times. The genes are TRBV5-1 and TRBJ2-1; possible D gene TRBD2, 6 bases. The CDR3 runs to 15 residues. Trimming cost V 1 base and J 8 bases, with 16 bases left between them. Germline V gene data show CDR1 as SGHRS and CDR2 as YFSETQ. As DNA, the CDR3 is TGCGCCAGCAGCTTGCGTCGCGGGATGTTGGATGAGCAGTTCTTC. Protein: CASSLRRGMLDEQFF. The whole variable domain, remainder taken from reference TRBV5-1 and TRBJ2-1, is KAGVTQTPRYLIKTRGQQVTLSCSPISGHRSVSWYQQTPGQGLQFLFEYFSETQRNKGNFPGRFSGRQFSNSRSEMNVSTLELGDSALYLCASSLRRGMLDEQFFGPGTRLTVL.

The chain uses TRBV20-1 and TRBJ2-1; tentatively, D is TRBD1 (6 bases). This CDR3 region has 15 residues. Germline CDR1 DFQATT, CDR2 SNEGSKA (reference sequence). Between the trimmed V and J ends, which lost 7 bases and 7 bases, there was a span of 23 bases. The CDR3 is CSVSRGGNLGNEQFF. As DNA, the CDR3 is TGCAGTGTTTCGAGAGGGGGTAATTTAGGGAATGAGCAGTTCTTC.

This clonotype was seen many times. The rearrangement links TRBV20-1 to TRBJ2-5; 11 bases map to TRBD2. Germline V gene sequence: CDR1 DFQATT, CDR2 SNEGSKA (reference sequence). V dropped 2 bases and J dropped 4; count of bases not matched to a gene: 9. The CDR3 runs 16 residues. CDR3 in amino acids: CSARHGLAGGGETQYF. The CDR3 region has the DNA TGCAGTGCTAGACACGGACTAGCGGGTGGAGGAGAGACCCAGTACTTC.

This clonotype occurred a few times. The CDR3, as DNA: TGTGCCAGCAGCTCACTACTAGGACTCCAAGAGACCCAGTACTTC. As protein: CASSSLLGLQETQYF. V is TRBV7-9 and J is TRBJ2-5; perhaps TRBD2 as D (5 bases). Between the trimmed V and J ends, which lost 4 bases and 1 base, there was a span of 13 bases. CDR3 size: 15 residues. CDR1 and CDR2 from the germline V gene are SEHNR and FQNEAQ (reference sequence).

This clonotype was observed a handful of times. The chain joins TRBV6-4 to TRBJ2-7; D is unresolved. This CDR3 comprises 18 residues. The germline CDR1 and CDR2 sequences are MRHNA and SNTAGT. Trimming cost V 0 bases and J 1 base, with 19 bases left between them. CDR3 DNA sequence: TGTGCCAGCAGTGACTCGAAGCCTTGCCAGGCCCCTTCCTACGAGCAGTACTTC. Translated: CASSDSKPCQAPSYEQYF.

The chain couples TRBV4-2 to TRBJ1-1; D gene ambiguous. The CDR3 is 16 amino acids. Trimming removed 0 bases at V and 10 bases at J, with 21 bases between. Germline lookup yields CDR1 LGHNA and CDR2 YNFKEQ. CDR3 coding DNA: TGTGCCAGCAGCCAAGAATCGGACTCACCCCTGCGGGGAGCTTTCTTT. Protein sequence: CASSQESDSPLRGAFF.

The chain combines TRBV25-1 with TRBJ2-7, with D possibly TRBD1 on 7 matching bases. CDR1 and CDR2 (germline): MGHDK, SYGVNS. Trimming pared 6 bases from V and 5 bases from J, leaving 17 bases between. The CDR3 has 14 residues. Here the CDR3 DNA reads TGTGCCAGCAGCCAGGAGGGGGCCAAGGACGAGCAGTACTTC. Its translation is CASSQEGAKDEQYF.

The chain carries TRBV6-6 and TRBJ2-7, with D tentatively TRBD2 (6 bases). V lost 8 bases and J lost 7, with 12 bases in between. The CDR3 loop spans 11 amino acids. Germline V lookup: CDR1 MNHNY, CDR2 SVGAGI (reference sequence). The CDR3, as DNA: TGTGCCAGCGGCGGGGTGGGGGAGCAGTACTTC. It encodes CASGGVGEQYF.

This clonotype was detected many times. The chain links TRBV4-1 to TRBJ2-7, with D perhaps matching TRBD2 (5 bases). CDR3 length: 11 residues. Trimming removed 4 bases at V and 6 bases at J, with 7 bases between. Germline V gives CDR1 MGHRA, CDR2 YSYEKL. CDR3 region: CASSRAGEQYF. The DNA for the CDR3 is TGCGCCAGCAGCCGCGCGGGCGAGCAGTACTTC.

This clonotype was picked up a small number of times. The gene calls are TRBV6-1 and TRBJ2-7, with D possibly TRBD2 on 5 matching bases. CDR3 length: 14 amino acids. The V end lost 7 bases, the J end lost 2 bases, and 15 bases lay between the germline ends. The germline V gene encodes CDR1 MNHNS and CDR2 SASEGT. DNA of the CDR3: TGTGCCAGCATGGACGGACTTGCCCCCTACGAGCAGTACTTC. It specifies CASMDGLAPYEQYF.

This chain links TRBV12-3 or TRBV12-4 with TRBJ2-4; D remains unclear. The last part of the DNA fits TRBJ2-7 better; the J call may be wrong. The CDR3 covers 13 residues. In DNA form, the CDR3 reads TGTGCCAGCAGTTTTGGTAGCTTCTACGAGCAGTACTTC. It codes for CASSFGSFYEQYF.

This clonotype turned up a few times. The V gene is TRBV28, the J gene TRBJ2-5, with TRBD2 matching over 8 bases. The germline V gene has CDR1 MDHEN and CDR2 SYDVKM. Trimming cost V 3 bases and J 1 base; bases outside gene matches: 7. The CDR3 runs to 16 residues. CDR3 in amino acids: CASSFPVAGFQETQYF. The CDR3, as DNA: TGTGCCAGCAGTTTTCCAGTAGCGGGGTTCCAAGAGACCCAGTACTTC.

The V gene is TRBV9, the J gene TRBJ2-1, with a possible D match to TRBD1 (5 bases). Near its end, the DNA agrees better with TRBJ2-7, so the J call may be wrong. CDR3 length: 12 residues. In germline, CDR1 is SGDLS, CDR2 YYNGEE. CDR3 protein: CASSVGHNEQYF. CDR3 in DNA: TGTGCCAGCAGCGTGGGGCACAATGAGCAGTACTTC.

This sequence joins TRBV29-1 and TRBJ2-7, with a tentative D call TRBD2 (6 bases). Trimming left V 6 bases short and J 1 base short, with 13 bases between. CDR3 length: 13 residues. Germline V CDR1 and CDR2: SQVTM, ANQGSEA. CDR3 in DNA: TGCAGCGTCGTAGGGGACTCATCCTACGAGCAGTACTTC. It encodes CSVVGDSSYEQYF.

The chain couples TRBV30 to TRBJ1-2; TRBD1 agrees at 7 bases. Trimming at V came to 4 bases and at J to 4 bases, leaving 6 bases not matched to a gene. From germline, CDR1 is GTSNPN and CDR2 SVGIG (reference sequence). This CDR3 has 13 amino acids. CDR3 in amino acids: CAWTRGGAYGYTF. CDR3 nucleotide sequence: TGTGCCTGGACCAGGGGGGGCGCCTATGGCTACACCTTC.

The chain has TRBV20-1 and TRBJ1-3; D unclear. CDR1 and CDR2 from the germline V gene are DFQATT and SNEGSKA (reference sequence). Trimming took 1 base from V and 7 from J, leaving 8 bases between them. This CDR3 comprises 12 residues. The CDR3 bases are TGCAGTGCTAGAGGGGCCTGGAACACCATATATTTT. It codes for CSARGAWNTIYF.

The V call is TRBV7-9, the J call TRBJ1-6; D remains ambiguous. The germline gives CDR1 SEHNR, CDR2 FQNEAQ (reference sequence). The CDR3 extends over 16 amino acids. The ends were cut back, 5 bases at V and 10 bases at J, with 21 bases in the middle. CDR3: CASSRERVALSSPLHF. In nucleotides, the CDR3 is TGTGCCAGCAGCCGGGAGCGGGTGGCTTTATCATCACCCCTCCACTTT.

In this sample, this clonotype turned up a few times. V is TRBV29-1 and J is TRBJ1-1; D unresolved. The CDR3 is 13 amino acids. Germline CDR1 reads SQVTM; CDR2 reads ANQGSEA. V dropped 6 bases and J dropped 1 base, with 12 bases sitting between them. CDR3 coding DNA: TGCAGCGTGGCCCTGATGGGGAACACTGAAGCTTTCTTT. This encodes CSVALMGNTEAFF.

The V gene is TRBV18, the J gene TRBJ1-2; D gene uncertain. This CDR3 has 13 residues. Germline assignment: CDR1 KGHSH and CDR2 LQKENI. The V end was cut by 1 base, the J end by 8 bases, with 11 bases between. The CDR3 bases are TGTGCCAGCTCACCACAAGAGGCCTCGGGCTACACCTTC. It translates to CASSPQEASGYTF.

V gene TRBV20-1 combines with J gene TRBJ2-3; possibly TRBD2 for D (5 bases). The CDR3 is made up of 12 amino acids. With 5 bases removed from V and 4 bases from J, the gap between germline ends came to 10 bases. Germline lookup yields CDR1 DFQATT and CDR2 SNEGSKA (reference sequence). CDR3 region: CSAPPRADTQYF. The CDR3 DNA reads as TGCAGTGCTCCGCCGAGGGCAGATACGCAGTATTTT.

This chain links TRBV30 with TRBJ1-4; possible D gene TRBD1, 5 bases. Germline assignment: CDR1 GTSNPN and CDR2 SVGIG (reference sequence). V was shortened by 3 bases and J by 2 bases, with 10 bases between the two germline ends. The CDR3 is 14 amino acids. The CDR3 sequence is CAWRGAQTNEKLFF. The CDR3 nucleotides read TGTGCCTGGAGAGGGGCGCAGACTAATGAAAAACTGTTTTTT.

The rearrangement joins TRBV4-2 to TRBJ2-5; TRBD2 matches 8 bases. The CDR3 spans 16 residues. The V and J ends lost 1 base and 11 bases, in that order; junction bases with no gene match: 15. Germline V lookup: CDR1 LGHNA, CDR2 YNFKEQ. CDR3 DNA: TGTGCCAGCAGCCAAGTGGGGCGGGGGGACGACAATGAGCAGTACTTC. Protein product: CASSQVGRGDDNEQYF.

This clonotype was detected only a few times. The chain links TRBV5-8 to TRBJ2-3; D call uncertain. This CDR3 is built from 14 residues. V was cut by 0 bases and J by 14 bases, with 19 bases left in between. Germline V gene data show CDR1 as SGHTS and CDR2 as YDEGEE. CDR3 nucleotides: TGTGCCAGCAGCTTGGTCTCTGGCCCCGATCATCCGTATTTT. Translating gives CASSLVSGPDHPYF.